The following is a TCR beta chain sequence with its context. These data originate in a study of blood T cell repertoires in COVID-19. Study overall: Nucleic acid was either cDNA or gDNA, and it came from T cells, B-cell-depleted T cells, or PBMCs.

Only in-frame clones appear in the TCRdb table, and some are missing; sequencing was by immunoSEQ multiplex PCR. This sample has a few hundred thousand clones; around 88% occur once, and the top ten carry approximately 5.7%. Participants came from some 23 US areas, aged about 18 to 100 years. The sequence derives from a woman aged 40-49 years who had recovered from COVID-19. The sequenced material came from PBMCs or T cells enriched from blood (not recorded which).

The CDR3 sequence: CASTQGVKETQYF. CDR3 bases: TGTGCCAGCACCCAGGGGGTAAAAGAGACCCAGTACTTC. This chain joins TRBV2 and TRBJ2-5; TRBD1 aligns across 7 bases. The CDR3 covers 13 residues. J gave up 3 bases and V 7 bases, and 5 bases lay outside the gene matches. CDR1 and CDR2 (germline): SNHLY, FYNNEI.